This T cell receptor beta chain was recovered during a study of cytomegalovirus exposure and HLA in healthy donors. The V end was cut by 1 base, the J end by 5 bases, with 17 bases between. Germline values: CDR1 KGHSH, CDR2 LQKENI. The CDR3 is 16 amino acids. This clone was recorded only once. Its target is not known. Findings of the study overall: Most TCR sequences showed up rarely, but some public TCRs showed up in many donors. Reports showed the classifier diagnosing cytomegalovirus status with high specificity and sensitivity.

TCRdb's copy holds only in-frame clones and misses some; the assay was immunoSEQ multiplex PCR. The table shows around 240,000 clones, with about 90% occurring only once. The chain links TRBV18 to TRBJ1-1, with a weak D call TRBD1 (6 bases). The receptor was isolated from a woman under 30 in good health and CMV-seronegative. The sample taken for sequencing was PBMCs. This CDR3 is CASSPQGRGAGTEAFF. DNA for the CDR3: TGTGCCAGCTCACCACAGGGCCGGGGGGCAGGGACTGAAGCTTTCTTT.